These 16 T cell receptor beta chains share one sample of origin, sequenced in a study of OX40 agonist ivuxolimab in advanced cancers. Sequencing was performed with immunoSEQ multiplex PCR; in TCRdb, only in-frame clones are kept and a portion is missing. The table shows about 82,000 clones, with approximately 82% occurring only once. The sample was CD4+ or CD8+ T cells sorted from blood, taken in a trial of the OX40 agonist ivuxolimab. The receptors here all came from an adult with an advanced solid tumor such as melanoma, head and neck, liver or kidney cancer.

This clone showed up just a few times. The chain combines TRBV30 with TRBJ1-2; unclear D gene. Per germline, CDR1 GTSNPN and CDR2 SVGIG (reference sequence). V was clipped by 2 bases and J by 8 bases, with 15 bases between them. The CDR3 extends over 13 amino acids. In DNA form, the CDR3 reads TGTGCCTGGAGTCTTAATGGGGTGGGCGGCTACACCTTC. This encodes CAWSLNGVGGYTF.

The rearrangement links TRBV2 to TRBJ2-5; 10 nucleotides agree with TRBD1. The germline gives CDR1 SNHLY, CDR2 FYNNEI. The CDR3 runs to 15 residues. Trimming took 7 bases from V and 5 from J; bases not matched to a gene: 10. The chain's CDR3 is CASTRGTGDGETQYF. The CDR3 nucleotides read TGTGCCAGCACACGAGGGACAGGGGACGGTGAGACCCAGTACTTC. Full variable domain (missing parts from reference TRBV2 and TRBJ2-5): EPEVTQTPSHQVTQMGQEVILRCVPISNHLYFYWYRQILGQKVEFLVSFYNNEISEKSEIFDDQFSVERPDGSNFTLKIRSTKLEDSAMYFCASTRGTGDGETQYFGPGTRLLVL.

CDR3 protein: CASRRVDEQFF. The CDR3 DNA reads TGTGCCAGCAGGAGGGTGGATGAGCAGTTCTTC. This chain connects TRBV6-5 to TRBJ2-1, with a possible D match to TRBD2 (5 bases). CDR3 length: 11 residues. V lost 6 bases and J lost 8, with 8 bases in between. Germline CDR1 and CDR2: MNHEY and SVGAGI.

V usage is TRBV27 and J usage is TRBJ2-7; D is perhaps TRBD2 (6 bases). The CDR3 is made up of 11 amino acids. V was clipped by 3 bases and J by 10 bases, with 10 bases between them. Germline lookup yields CDR1 MNHEY and CDR2 SMNVEV (reference sequence). Here the CDR3 DNA reads TGTGCCAGCAGTTTTGGAGGGGTACAGTACTTC. Translated, it gives CASSFGGVQYF.

This chain joins TRBV18 and TRBJ2-4; 7 bases are shared with TRBD2. The CDR3 spans 13 residues. Trimming at V came to 3 bases and at J to 8 bases, leaving 4 bases not matched to a gene. Germline V CDR1 and CDR2: KGHSH, LQKENI. CDR3 nucleotides: TGTGCCAGCTCACCGGGGGGGTCGGACATTCAGTACTTC. It codes for CASSPGGSDIQYF.

The chain combines TRBV18 with TRBJ1-1, with a tentative D call TRBD1 (5 bases). This CDR3 is built from 17 residues. Germline-derived CDR1 and CDR2 are KGHSH and LQKENI. Trimming left V 3 bases short and J 1 base short, with 18 bases between. CDR3 DNA: TGTGCCAGCTCACCCCGACAGACTAAGATCGGGAACACTGAAGCTTTCTTT. Encoded protein: CASSPRQTKIGNTEAFF.

The V gene is TRBV14, the J gene TRBJ2-1, with 9 positions matching TRBD2. The CDR3 is made up of 16 amino acids. J gave up 5 bases and V 3 bases, and 8 bases lay outside the gene matches. The germline V gene encodes CDR1 SGHDN and CDR2 FVKESK. CDR3 in amino acids: CASSQTGGGGDNEQFF. The CDR3 nucleotides are TGTGCCAGCAGCCAGACCGGTGGCGGGGGGGACAATGAGCAGTTCTTC.

The CDR3 bases are TGTGCCAGTAGTATTTTTACTGGGGGCCGGACTGAAGCTTTCTTT. Amino acids: CASSIFTGGRTEAFF. V usage is TRBV19 and J usage is TRBJ1-1; tentative D call: TRBD1 (6 bases). The ends were cut back, 3 bases at V and 5 bases at J, with 16 bases in the middle. The CDR3 loop spans 15 amino acids. Germline V lookup: CDR1 LNHDA, CDR2 SQIVND (reference sequence). Full variable domain (missing parts from reference TRBV19 and TRBJ1-1): DGGITQSPKYLFRKEGQNVTLSCEQNLNHDAMYWYRQDPGQGLRLIYYSQIVNDFQKGDIAEGYSVSREKKESFPLTVTSAQKNPTAFYLCASSIFTGGRTEAFFGQGTRLTVV.

This clone was seen a handful of times. The chain carries TRBV19 and TRBJ1-2; 7 bases agree with TRBD1. Germline loops: CDR1 LNHDA, CDR2 SQIVND (reference sequence). Trimming at V came to 5 bases and at J to 6 bases, leaving 6 bases not matched to a gene. CDR3 length: 13 amino acids. As DNA, the CDR3 is TGTGCCAGTAGTCTAACAGGGGAAGATGGCTACACCTTC. Residues: CASSLTGEDGYTF.

The chain uses TRBV5-1 and TRBJ2-5, with a weak D call TRBD2 (6 bases). CDR3 length: 17 residues. Trimming removed 4 bases from V and 5 bases from J, with 24 bases in between. Per the germline V gene, CDR1 is SGHRS and CDR2 is YFSETQ. Here the CDR3 reads CASSRAGGPPAGETQYF. The CDR3 DNA follows: TGCGCCAGCAGCCGGGCAGGTGGACCCCCGGCGGGGGAGACCCAGTACTTC.

This clone occurred a few times. V gene TRBV2 combines with J gene TRBJ2-1; D may match TRBD1 or TRBD2 (5 bases each). Germline lookup yields CDR1 SNHLY and CDR2 FYNNEI. The germline V and J ends were trimmed by 6 bases and 10 bases, with 25 bases remaining between them. The CDR3 consists of 16 residues. CDR3 nucleotides: TGTGCCAGCAGGCCCGCGAGGGGTAATAGAGTTGGCGAGCAGTTCTTC. Amino acids: CASRPARGNRVGEQFF.

This chain links TRBV7-7 with TRBJ1-4; D possibly corresponds to TRBD1 (6 bases). Trimming took 2 bases from V and 5 from J, leaving 12 bases between them. The germline V gene encodes CDR1 SSHAT and CDR2 FNYEAQ (reference sequence). This CDR3 comprises 15 residues. The chain's CDR3 is CASSLSDRPNEKLFF. The CDR3 bases are TGTGCCAGCAGCTTATCCGACAGGCCGAATGAAAAACTGTTTTTT.

The rearrangement joins TRBV5-1 to TRBJ2-7; 7 positions match TRBD1. The ends lost 4 bases at V and 0 bases at J; junction bases unmatched: 7. Germline V gene lookup returns CDR1 SGHRS and CDR2 YFSETQ. The CDR3 covers 15 residues. The CDR3 DNA follows: TGCGCCAGCAGCCGAAGCTGGGACAGCTCCTACGAGCAGTACTTC. Its protein is CASSRSWDSSYEQYF. Drawing the rest from reference TRBV5-1 and TRBJ2-7, the complete variable domain is KAGVTQTPRYLIKTRGQQVTLSCSPISGHRSVSWYQQTPGQGLQFLFEYFSETQRNKGNFPGRFSGRQFSNSRSEMNVSTLELGDSALYLCASSRSWDSSYEQYFGPGTRLTVT.

The CDR3 DNA is TGTGCCAGCAGCGTAGTTCCGGTAGGGAACACTGAAGCTTTCTTT. Translated, it gives CASSVVPVGNTEAFF. The rearrangement uses TRBV9 and TRBJ1-1; no reliable D call. The V end was cut by 0 bases, the J end by 1 base, with 10 bases between. The CDR3 is made up of 15 amino acids. In germline, CDR1 is SGDLS, CDR2 YYNGEE.

This clone was observed once. This sequence joins TRBV10-1 and TRBJ1-4; D is uncertain. This CDR3 has 17 residues. Trimming shortened V by 0 bases and J by 7 bases, and 18 bases separated the two germline ends. Germline V lookup: CDR1 WNHNN, CDR2 SYGVQD (reference sequence). The CDR3: CASSESARRGIAEKLFF. As DNA, the CDR3 is TGCGCCAGCAGTGAGTCTGCGAGGCGGGGAATTGCTGAAAAACTGTTTTTT.

Here the CDR3 DNA reads TGTGCCAGCAGTGATGCGACAGTAAACACTGAAGCTTTCTTT. It translates to CASSDATVNTEAFF. This chain joins TRBV2 and TRBJ1-1; D might be TRBD1 (5 bases). V dropped 3 bases and J dropped 2 bases, with 10 bases sitting between them. The CDR3 spans 14 residues. Looked up from germline, CDR1 is SNHLY and CDR2 is FYNNEI. The variable domain in full, with the rest retrieved from reference TRBV2 and TRBJ1-1, is EPEVTQTPSHQVTQMGQEVILRCVPISNHLYFYWYRQILGQKVEFLVSFYNNEISEKSEIFDDQFSVERPDGSNFTLKIRSTKLEDSAMYFCASSDATVNTEAFFGQGTRLTVV.